Below are 32 T cell receptor beta chains sequenced from a single sample in a study of T cell repertoires in cytomegalovirus infection. Their antigens are not known. TCRdb itself ran the reads through MiXCR, one entry per CDR3 protein. Of approximately 73,000 distinct CDR3 sequences listed, approximately 42% were seen once; the top ten hold approximately 95%. The sample was CD8+ T cells from cultured PBMCs, taken from culture after CMV antigen stimulation. These receptors all come from a human donor in good health (CMV status not recorded). Some clones in this sample may be carry-over from other donors' samples.

The chain uses TRBV12-3 or TRBV12-4 and TRBJ1-1; D gene ambiguous. Between the trimmed V and J ends, which lost 4 bases and 1 base, there was a span of 1 base. The CDR3 covers 11 residues. CDR3 amino acids: CASSSNTEAFF. The CDR3 region has the DNA TGTGCCAGCAGTTCGAACACTGAAGCTTTCTTT.

This clonotype appeared once. The rearrangement joins TRBV7-9 to TRBJ1-2; D call uncertain. This CDR3 has 15 residues. In germline, CDR1 is SEHNR, CDR2 FQNEAQ (reference sequence). The V end was cut by 5 bases, the J end by 8 bases, with 21 bases between. CDR3 bases: TGTGCCAGCAGCCTCGGACGTTCGACATGGGAGGGCTACACCTTC. This encodes CASSLGRSTWEGYTF.

The chain employs TRBV7-8 and TRBJ2-7; D is possibly TRBD1 or TRBD2 (5 bases each). The V and J ends lost 1 base and 0 bases respectively, with 19 bases between them. The CDR3 runs to 18 residues. Germline-derived CDR1 and CDR2 are SGHVS and FQNEAQ. The CDR3, as DNA: TGTGCCAGCAGCTTAGTCGCCAACACAGGAGGTTACTCCTACGAGCAGTACTTC. Amino acid sequence: CASSLVANTGGYSYEQYF.

The rearrangement uses TRBV19 and TRBJ1-1, with a possible D match to TRBD1 (6 bases). This CDR3 is built from 15 residues. V lost 5 bases, J lost 6 bases, and 19 bases lay in between. In germline, CDR1 is LNHDA, CDR2 SQIVND (reference sequence). CDR3 in DNA: TGTGCCAGTAGTTGGGCCAGGGGCGCGTCCCCTGAAGCTTTCTTT. Translated: CASSWARGASPEAFF.

This clonotype was detected many times. The chain carries TRBV28 and TRBJ2-3; 10 bases align to TRBD1. CDR3 size: 16 residues. CDR1 and CDR2 (germline): MDHEN, SYDVKM. Trimming cost V 4 bases and J 4 bases; bases outside gene matches: 8. Here the CDR3 reads CASSSPSTGGADTQYF. In nucleotides, the CDR3 is TGTGCCAGCAGTTCGCCGTCGACAGGGGGCGCAGATACGCAGTATTTT.

The J gene is TRBJ2-2, the V gene TRBV6-1; 7 nucleotides line up with TRBD1. This CDR3 region has 16 residues. J was trimmed by 4 bases and V by 1 base; bases with no gene match: 6. CDR1 and CDR2 (germline): MNHNS, SASEGT. The CDR3 region is CASSEGQGWGTGELFF. CDR3 coding DNA: TGTGCCAGCAGTGAAGGACAGGGATGGGGCACCGGGGAGCTGTTTTTT.

In its sample, this clonotype was seen a few times. The V call is TRBV19, the J call TRBJ2-1; TRBD2 agrees at 8 bases. The CDR3 extends over 18 amino acids. CDR1 is LNHDA, CDR2 SQIVND, per germline (reference sequence). Losses at the gene ends were 1 base for V and 8 bases for J; bases not matched to a gene: 16. CDR3 DNA sequence: TGTGCCAGTAGTATAGGGTTGGGACGGGGGGGCATCGTCGATGAGCAGTTCTTC. Translated, it gives CASSIGLGRGGIVDEQFF.

This clonotype was recorded a few times. The gene calls are TRBV4-1 and TRBJ1-1, with TRBD1 matching over 10 bases. This CDR3 is 15 amino acids long. Germline CDR1 reads MGHRA; CDR2 reads YSYEKL. With 2 bases clipped from V and 2 bases from J, the junction kept 2 bases outside the gene matches. CDR3: CASSQRTGGNTEAFF. The DNA of the CDR3 is TGCGCCAGCAGCCAACGGACAGGGGGAAACACTGAAGCTTTCTTT.

The J gene is TRBJ2-5, the V gene TRBV28, with unresolved D. Germline V gives CDR1 MDHEN, CDR2 SYDVKM. The V end lost 8 bases, the J end lost 5 bases, and 15 bases lay between the germline ends. The CDR3 runs to 13 residues. This chain's CDR3 is CASGKGLGETQYF. The DNA of the CDR3 is TGTGCCAGCGGCAAGGGATTGGGTGAGACCCAGTACTTC.

In this sample, this clonotype turned up once. CDR3 DNA sequence: TGTGCCAGCGGTCTCCGCGGGGTCACCTACGAGCAGTACTTC. The encoded protein is CASGLRGVTYEQYF. The gene calls are TRBV27 and TRBJ2-7; D possibly corresponds to TRBD2 (6 bases). The CDR3 covers 14 residues. The V end lost 8 bases, the J end lost 2 bases, and 16 bases lay between the germline ends. CDR1 and CDR2 (germline): MNHEY, SMNVEV (reference sequence).

The chain combines TRBV13 with TRBJ2-7; 7 bases fit TRBD1. V dropped 6 bases and J dropped 1; count of bases not matched to a gene: 9. This CDR3 is built from 15 residues. Germline V gene data show CDR1 as PRHDT and CDR2 as FYEKMQ (reference sequence). The CDR3 DNA reads TGTGCCAGCAGACCACAGGGGATAGGGTCCTACGAGCAGTACTTC. Translating it yields CASRPQGIGSYEQYF.

This clonotype was picked up many times. The chain recombines TRBV7-9 with TRBJ2-7; no firm D call. The germline CDR1 and CDR2 sequences are SEHNR and FQNEAQ (reference sequence). This CDR3 comprises 11 residues. V lost 5 bases and J 4 bases, leaving 6 bases between the germline ends. As DNA, the CDR3 is TGTGCCAGCAGCCCCGATTACGAGCAGTACTTC. This sequence encodes CASSPDYEQYF.

This sequence joins TRBV4-1 and TRBJ2-7; D uncertain. V was pared by 6 bases and J by 0 bases, with 12 bases between. The CDR3 is 14 amino acids. Germline CDR1 and CDR2: MGHRA and YSYEKL. CDR3 residues: CASRTVLSSYEQYF. The CDR3, as DNA: TGCGCCAGCAGAACGGTGTTGAGCTCCTACGAGCAGTACTTC.

This chain joins TRBV7-2 and TRBJ1-6, with D tentatively TRBD1 (6 bases). With 4 bases removed from V and 2 bases from J, the gap between germline ends came to 18 bases. This CDR3 region has 18 residues. Germline lookup yields CDR1 SGHTA and CDR2 FQGNSA. CDR3 coding DNA: TGTGCCAGCAGCTCAGGACAGTTAAATCGTCCCTATAATTCACCCCTCCACTTT. Its translation is CASSSGQLNRPYNSPLHF.

J is TRBJ2-5 and V is TRBV25-1; 7 bases line up with TRBD1. The CDR3 covers 15 residues. Germline trimming cut 4 bases from V and 1 base from J; bases unmatched to any gene: 6. Per germline, CDR1 MGHDK and CDR2 SYGVNS. CDR3 amino acids: CASSVGQAIQETQYF. The CDR3 DNA reads as TGTGCCAGCAGTGTAGGACAGGCGATCCAAGAGACCCAGTACTTC.

This chain links TRBV7-9 with TRBJ2-7, with 8 bases lining up with TRBD2. V dropped 5 bases and J dropped 0; count of bases not matched to a gene: 9. The CDR3 sequence is 16 residues long. The germline gives CDR1 SEHNR, CDR2 FQNEAQ (reference sequence). This CDR3 reads CASSETLAGHSYEQYF. Here the CDR3 DNA reads TGTGCCAGCAGCGAAACTCTAGCGGGTCACTCCTACGAGCAGTACTTC.

The table lists this clonotype with a count of one. This chain links TRBV6-6 with TRBJ2-5; 7 positions agree with TRBD1. The CDR3 length is 14 residues. The germline CDR1 and CDR2 sequences are MNHNY and SVGAGI (reference sequence). V was pared by 7 bases and J by 2 bases, with 7 bases of the junction left unmatched. CDR3 nucleotides: TGTGCCAGCATAAACGACAGGGATCAAGAGACCCAGTACTTC. It encodes CASINDRDQETQYF.

This chain joins TRBV2 and TRBJ2-6, with D uncertain. Trimming left V 2 bases short and J 0 bases short, with 2 bases between. CDR3 length: 14 amino acids. Germline loops: CDR1 SNHLY, CDR2 FYNNEI. CDR3 protein: CASSESSGANVLTF. CDR3 nucleotides: TGTGCCAGCAGTGAAAGCTCTGGGGCCAACGTCCTGACTTTC.

This sequence joins TRBV9 and TRBJ1-1, with D possibly matching TRBD1 (6 bases). This CDR3 is 16 amino acids long. V was trimmed by 3 bases and J by 0 bases, leaving 15 bases between them. Germline V gene lookup returns CDR1 SGDLS and CDR2 YYNGEE. CDR3 sequence reads: CASSAQGTGMNTEAFF. The DNA of the CDR3 is TGTGCCAGCAGCGCGCAGGGGACTGGCATGAACACTGAAGCTTTCTTT.

The rearrangement links TRBV27 to TRBJ2-3; the match to TRBD2 covers 8 bases. Per germline, CDR1 MNHEY and CDR2 SMNVEV (reference sequence). The CDR3 is 15 amino acids. After removal of 5 bases from V and 6 bases from J, the junction contained 10 bases not matched to a gene. The CDR3 DNA reads as TGTGCCAGCAGTCAAAGTCGGGAGGGACGGGATACGCAGTATTTT. It translates to CASSQSREGRDTQYF.

This clonotype has a handful of counts. V and J are TRBV15 and TRBJ1-1, with 9 bases that match TRBD1. CDR1 is LNHNV, CDR2 YYDKDF, per germline (reference sequence). With V trimmed by 3 bases and J by 3 bases, 5 bases remained unmatched. The CDR3 has 15 residues. The CDR3 coding sequence is TGTGCCACCAGCAGCGACAGGGGGATTTACACTGAAGCTTTCTTT. As protein: CATSSDRGIYTEAFF.

The chain is built from TRBV14 and TRBJ2-7; D remains unclear. V lost 3 bases to trimming and J lost 2 bases, with 5 bases between them. The CDR3 contains 12 residues. The V gene's germline CDR1 is SGHDN and CDR2 FVKESK. CDR3 loop: CASSHITYEQYF. CDR3 DNA sequence: TGTGCCAGCAGCCACATTACCTACGAGCAGTACTTC.

There are a few counts of this clonotype. This chain connects TRBV20-1 to TRBJ2-7; weak D call: TRBD1 (5 bases). Germline CDR1 reads DFQATT; CDR2 reads SNEGSKA (reference sequence). The CDR3 is 14 amino acids. V lost 0 bases and J lost 4, with 13 bases in between. The chain's CDR3 is CSARDPDTEYEQYF. The CDR3 region has the DNA TGCAGTGCTAGAGATCCGGACACCGAGTACGAGCAGTACTTC.

This sequence joins TRBV15 and TRBJ2-3; D perhaps matches TRBD1 (6 bases). Germline CDR1 LNHNV, CDR2 YYDKDF (reference sequence). The CDR3 has 18 amino acids. The ends were cut back, 2 bases at V and 2 bases at J, with 20 bases in the middle. The CDR3 spells CATSRPHGQPGVTDTQYF. The CDR3 coding sequence is TGTGCCACCAGCAGACCCCACGGACAGCCAGGGGTCACAGATACGCAGTATTTT.

This clonotype was counted between two and nine times. The chain recombines TRBV7-6 with TRBJ2-7, with D possibly being TRBD1 or TRBD2 (6 bases each). The CDR3 covers 14 residues. Per the germline V gene, CDR1 is SGHVS and CDR2 is FNYEAQ. The ends were cut back, 1 base at V and 5 bases at J, with 12 bases in the middle. CDR3: CASSLEGGLDEQYF. CDR3 in DNA: TGTGCCAGCAGCTTAGAAGGGGGGCTCGACGAGCAGTACTTC.

J is TRBJ2-1 and V is TRBV11-2; 9 nucleotides line up with TRBD1. CDR1 SGHAT and CDR2 FQNNGV come from the germline V gene. The CDR3 consists of 15 residues. V was pared by 5 bases and J by 7 bases, with 9 bases of the junction left unmatched. The CDR3 nucleotides are TGTGCCAGCAGCCGGGACAGGGTCCTAGGGAATGAGCAGTTCTTC. This codes for CASSRDRVLGNEQFF.

In this sample, this clonotype turned up a few times. V gene TRBV5-4 combines with J gene TRBJ1-3; D unresolved. The V end lost 0 bases, the J end lost 1 base, and 8 bases lay between the germline ends. The CDR3 is 15 residues long. The germline gives CDR1 SGHNT, CDR2 YYREEE (reference sequence). The CDR3: CASSLGVDSGNTIYF. The CDR3, as DNA: TGTGCCAGCAGCTTGGGGGTGGATTCTGGAAACACCATATATTTT.

This clonotype has a single count. V gene TRBV10-3 combines with J gene TRBJ2-7; 7 nucleotides line up with TRBD1. The germline gives CDR1 ENHRY, CDR2 SYGVKD. The CDR3 loop spans 15 amino acids. With V trimmed by 2 bases and J by 2 bases, 6 bases remained unmatched. The CDR3 reads CAISEPGTAPYEQYF. The CDR3 region has the DNA TGTGCCATCAGTGAGCCCGGGACAGCCCCCTACGAGCAGTACTTC.

This sequence joins TRBV4-3 and TRBJ1-1, with 9 positions matching TRBD1. V shed 4 bases, J shed 6 bases, and the junction held 9 bases outside the gene matches. Germline CDR1 is LGHNA and CDR2 is YSLEER. The CDR3 has 15 amino acids. The CDR3 loop reads CASSPTGQGSSEAFF. CDR3 nucleotide sequence: TGCGCCAGCAGCCCAACGGGACAGGGATCTTCTGAAGCTTTCTTT.

The chain carries TRBV27 and TRBJ2-7; weak D call: TRBD2 (5 bases). Trimming stripped 8 bases from V and 2 bases from J, with 13 bases between. Germline values: CDR1 MNHEY, CDR2 SMNVEV (reference sequence). This CDR3 spans 13 amino acids. Here the CDR3 DNA reads TGTGCCAGCGGGAGTGCTAGGGCCTACGAGCAGTACTTC. Amino acids: CASGSARAYEQYF.

This chain connects TRBV10-3 to TRBJ2-1; 7 bases agree with TRBD1. CDR1 is ENHRY, CDR2 SYGVKD, per germline. V gave up 2 bases and J gave up 6 bases; unmatched junction bases: 7. The CDR3 sequence is 15 residues long. The CDR3 nucleotides are TGTGCCATCAGTGAGACGGGACAGAAGGGCAATGAGCAGTTCTTC. It translates to CAISETGQKGNEQFF.

The J gene is TRBJ2-1, the V gene TRBV19; 7 bases match TRBD2. The CDR3 has 16 amino acids. With 4 bases clipped from V and 2 bases from J, the junction kept 8 bases outside the gene matches. CDR1 LNHDA and CDR2 SQIVND come from the germline V gene (reference sequence). The CDR3 region is CASSKAGTTTYNEQFF. CDR3 coding DNA: TGTGCCAGTAGTAAAGCCGGGACTACCACCTACAATGAGCAGTTCTTC.